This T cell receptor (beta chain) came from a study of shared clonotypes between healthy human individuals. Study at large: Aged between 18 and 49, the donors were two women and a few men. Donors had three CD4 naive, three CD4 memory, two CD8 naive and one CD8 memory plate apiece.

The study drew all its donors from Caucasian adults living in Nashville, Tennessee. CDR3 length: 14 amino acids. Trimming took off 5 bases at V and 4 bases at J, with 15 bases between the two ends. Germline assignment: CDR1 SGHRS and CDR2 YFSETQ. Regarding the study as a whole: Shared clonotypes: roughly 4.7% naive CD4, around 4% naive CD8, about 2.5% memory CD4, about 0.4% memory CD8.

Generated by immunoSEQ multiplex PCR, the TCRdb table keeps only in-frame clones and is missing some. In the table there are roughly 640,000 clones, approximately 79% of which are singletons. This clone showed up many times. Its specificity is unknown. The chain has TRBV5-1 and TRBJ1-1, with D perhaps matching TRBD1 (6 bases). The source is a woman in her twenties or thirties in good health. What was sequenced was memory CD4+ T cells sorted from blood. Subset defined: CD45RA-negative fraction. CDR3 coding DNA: TGCGCCAGCAGGTTTAGGGAAGGGGGCACTGAAGCTTTCTTT. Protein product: CASRFREGGTEAFF. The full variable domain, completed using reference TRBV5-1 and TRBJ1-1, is KAGVTQTPRYLIKTRGQQVTLSCSPISGHRSVSWYQQTPGQGLQFLFEYFSETQRNKGNFPGRFSGRQFSNSRSEMNVSTLELGDSALYLCASRFREGGTEAFFGQGTRLTVV.